The present T cell receptor (beta chain) was sequenced within a study of T cells in women clearing cervical HPV infection. On the study more broadly: Case blood drawn at lesion detection; control blood after infection cleared.

CDR3 length: 13 amino acids. Germline values: CDR1 DFQATT, CDR2 SNEGSKA (reference sequence). V lost 6 bases to trimming and J lost 1 base, with 10 bases between them. Notes on the study in general: Richness differences could reflect unmeasured T-cell content per sample.

As regards this clone: Its antigen is still unknown. The observed sequence ends 3 residues before the CDR3 terminus, with the missing tail filled in from the germline J gene.

Genomic DNA, averaging about 1,200 ng per sample, yielded TCR beta CDR3 via immunoSEQ. Sequencing was performed with immunoSEQ multiplex PCR; in TCRdb, only in-frame clones are kept and a portion is missing. The sample has tens of thousands of clones. The receptor was isolated from a woman between 18 and 70 years old with a cervical HPV16 infection that either progressed to CIN3+ or cleared (not recorded which). The chain combines TRBV20-1 with TRBJ1-5; the D is unclear. What was sequenced was blood buffy coat. CDR3 sequence reads: CSARGGSNQPQHF. The sequenced CDR3 bases are TGCAGTGCCCGGGGAGGGAGCAATCAGCCC.